This TCR beta chain is from a study of T cell responses to AZD1222 COVID-19 vaccine. The V end was cut by 2 bases, the J end by 7 bases, with 19 bases between. The CDR3 has 16 amino acids. Germline CDR1 reads SGDLS; CDR2 reads YYNGEE. Worth noting for this clone: Its target is unknown.

Assay: immunoSEQ multiplex PCR; the TCRdb copy retains only in-frame clones and omits some. The sample comprises approximately 140,000 clones, roughly 89% of which are singletons, and 5.5% rests with the top ten. Overall study findings and caveats: Sampling that yielded the repertoires occurred only after the peak T cell response.

This TCR was sampled from an adult in good health. The chain joins TRBV9 to TRBJ2-1; TRBD1 or TRBD2 may be the D gene (5 bases each). Sequenced material: peripheral blood, taken on day 0 of AZD1222 vaccination. The CDR3 sequence: CASSVLGRGPWNEQFF. The CDR3 coding sequence is TGTGCCAGCAGCGTGCTGGGGCGCGGGCCCTGGAATGAGCAGTTCTTC.